The sequence of this TCR beta chain was determined in a study of T cells in localized non-small cell lung cancer. Data came from immunoSEQ multiplex PCR; TCRdb stores just in-frame clones and leaves some out. The data show about 11,000 clones, around 79% seen once. The CDR3 is 16 residues long. Germline loops: CDR1 SSHAT, CDR2 FNYEAQ (reference sequence). Study-wide points: Patients showing higher blood T cell density tended to see longer overall survival. Uninvolved adjacent lung showed peak T cell clonality, exceeding tumor. Since sequencing was restricted to only one region of the tumor, intratumor heterogeneity remains a possibility. Median detection of top 100 tumor clones in adjacent lung was around 57 clones.

Points on this clone: Its cognate antigen is unknown. At one boundary the junction diverges from the germline segment, which might be a read error.

The origin of this receptor is a male donor aged 60 or older with stage I lung adenocarcinoma. The chain carries TRBV7-7 and TRBJ2-2; 9 bases are shared with TRBD2. Sequencing was performed on peripheral blood, taken before any cancer treatment. The CDR3 region has the DNA TGTGCTAGCAGCTTCATAGCGGGGGCGAACACCGGGGAGCTGTTTTTT. Translated: CASSFIAGANTGELFF. Full variable domain (remainder filled in from reference TRBV7-7 and TRBJ2-2): GAGVSQSPRYKVTKRGQDVTLRCDPISSHATLYWYQQALGQGPEFLTYFNYEAQPDKSGLPSDRFSAERPEGSISTLTIQRTEQRDSAMYRCASSFIAGANTGELFFGEGSRLTVL.